Given below is one TCR beta chain in context. Its antigen is unidentified. Use of 60 Vbeta and 13 Jbeta primers characterized the PCR. TCRdb keeps only in-frame clones here, not all; method: immunoSEQ multiplex PCR. Found here are more than 130,000 clones, about four fifths of them singletons; the top ten hold about 3.8%. The data stem from a study of cytomegalovirus exposure and HLA in healthy donors. Study results and caveats: The study found most TCR sequences rare, yet found some public TCRs in many donors. Common viral pathogens seemed to be connected with several of the most significant clusters, according to a later analysis.

This CDR3 has 12 amino acids. Trimming at V came to 4 bases and at J to 5 bases, leaving 3 bases not matched to a gene. Germline V CDR1 and CDR2: SQVTM, ANQGSEA. The source material was PBMCs. The receptor's source is a man aged 35 to 55 in good health and CMV-seropositive. V and J are TRBV29-1 and TRBJ2-7, with 9 bases identical to TRBD2. As DNA, the CDR3 is TGCAGCGTTGCGGGCGGGGGGGACGAGCAGTACTTC. It encodes CSVAGGGDEQYF.